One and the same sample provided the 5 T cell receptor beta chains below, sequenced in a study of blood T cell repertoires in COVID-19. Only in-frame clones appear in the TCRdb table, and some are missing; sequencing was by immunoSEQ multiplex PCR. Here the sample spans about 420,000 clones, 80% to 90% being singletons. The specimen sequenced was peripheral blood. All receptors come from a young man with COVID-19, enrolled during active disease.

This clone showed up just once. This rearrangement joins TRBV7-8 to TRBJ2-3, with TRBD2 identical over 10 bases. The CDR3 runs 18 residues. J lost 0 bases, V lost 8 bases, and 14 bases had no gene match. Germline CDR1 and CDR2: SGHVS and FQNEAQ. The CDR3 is CASHGASGGNPSTDTQYF. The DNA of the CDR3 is TGTGCCAGCCACGGGGCTAGCGGGGGCAATCCTAGCACAGATACGCAGTATTTT.

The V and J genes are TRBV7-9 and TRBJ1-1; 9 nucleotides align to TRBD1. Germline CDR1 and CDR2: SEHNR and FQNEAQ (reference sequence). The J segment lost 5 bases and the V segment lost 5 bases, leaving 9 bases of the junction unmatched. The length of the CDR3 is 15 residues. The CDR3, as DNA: TGTGCCAGCAGCCCACAGGGGGCGGTTGGGACTGAAGCTTTCTTT. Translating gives CASSPQGAVGTEAFF.

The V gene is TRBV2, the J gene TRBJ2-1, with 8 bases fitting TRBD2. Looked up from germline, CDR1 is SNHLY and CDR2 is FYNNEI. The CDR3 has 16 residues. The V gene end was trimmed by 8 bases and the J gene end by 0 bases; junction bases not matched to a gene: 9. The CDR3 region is CASGLGLVSSYNEQFF. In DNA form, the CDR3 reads TGTGCCAGCGGCCTGGGACTAGTCAGCTCCTACAATGAGCAGTTCTTC.

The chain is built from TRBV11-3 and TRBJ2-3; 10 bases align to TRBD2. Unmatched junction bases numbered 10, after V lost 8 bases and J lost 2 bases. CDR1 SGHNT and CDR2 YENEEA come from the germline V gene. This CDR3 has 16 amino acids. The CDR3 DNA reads TGTGCCAGCGGCAATAGCGGGAGGCCACACACAGATACGCAGTATTTT. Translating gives CASGNSGRPHTDTQYF.

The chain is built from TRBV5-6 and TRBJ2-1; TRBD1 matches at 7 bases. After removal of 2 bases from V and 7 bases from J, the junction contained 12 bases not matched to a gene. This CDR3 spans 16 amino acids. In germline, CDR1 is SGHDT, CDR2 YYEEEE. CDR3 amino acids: CASSFSGTALSNEQFF. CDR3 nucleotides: TGTGCCAGCAGCTTCTCCGGGACAGCGCTAAGTAATGAGCAGTTCTTC.